Listed below are T cell receptor beta chains from one sample, sequenced in a study of metastatic and nonmetastatic thyroid tumors. TCRdb re-clonotyped the PCR reads through MiXCR. This sample has more than 6,500 clones; about 34% occur once, and the top ten carry about an eighth. Sequenced material: adjacent normal tissue. These receptors came from a female donor with papillary thyroid cancer or a benign thyroid nodule (not recorded which). Some clones in this sample may be carry-over from other donors' samples. Each CDR3 is given with its conserved first and last residue. D genes are given only for firm matches. Clone sizes are given selectively: once, few, many, or a class where the clone is expanded.

CDR3 protein: CASSEVAGGRETQYF
CDR3 DNA: TGTGCCAGCAGTGAAGTTGCGGGGGGGCGAGAGACCCAGTACTTC
J gene: TRBJ2-5
D gene: TRBD2
clone size: medium-sized
V gene: TRBV2

CDR3 protein: CASSPLGERDEQYF
CDR3 DNA: TGTGCCAGCAGCCCCCTTGGGGAGAGGGACGAGCAGTACTTC
J gene: TRBJ2-7
D gene: -
clone size: once
V gene: TRBV3-1

CDR3 protein: CASSDLLAGTYEQYF
CDR3 DNA: TGTGCCAGCAGTGATTTACTAGCGGGCACCTACGAGCAGTACTTC
J gene: TRBJ2-7
D gene: TRBD2
clone size: few
V gene: TRBV2

CDR3 protein: CASNMEGNTIYF
CDR3 DNA: TGTGCCAGCAACATGGAGGGAAACACCATATATTTT
J gene: TRBJ1-3
D gene: -
clone size: few
V gene: TRBV6-1

CDR3 protein: CASSLRRQLNTEAFF
CDR3 DNA: TGTGCCAGCAGCTTACGCCGGCAGCTGAACACTGAAGCTTTCTTT
J gene: TRBJ1-1
D gene: -
clone size: -
V gene: TRBV11-3

CDR3 protein: CASRARTVQETQYF
CDR3 DNA: TGTGCCAGCAGAGCCCGGACAGTCCAAGAGACCCAGTACTTC
J gene: TRBJ2-5
D gene: -
clone size: few
V gene: TRBV2

CDR3 protein: CASSPSRYYGSTIYF
CDR3 DNA: TGTGCCAGCAGCCCCTCGAGGTACTATGGAAGCACAATATATTTT
J gene: TRBJ1-3
D gene: -
clone size: -
V gene: TRBV11-2

CDR3 protein: CATGTNPTGELFF
CDR3 DNA: TGTGCCACCGGGACTAACCCCACCGGGGAGCTGTTTTTT
J gene: TRBJ2-2
D gene: TRBD2
clone size: -
V gene: TRBV6-1

CDR3 protein: CSLGGAGGANVLTF
CDR3 DNA: TGCAGTTTAGGCGGTGCGGGGGGGGCCAACGTCCTGACTTTC
J gene: TRBJ2-6
D gene: -
clone size: many
V gene: TRBV20-1

CDR3 protein: CAGSFTGGSGYTF
CDR3 DNA: TGTGCCGGCAGTTTCACTGGGGGCAGTGGCTACACCTTC
J gene: TRBJ1-2
D gene: -
clone size: -
V gene: TRBV27

CDR3 protein: CGCSSIGAGYTF
CDR3 DNA: TGTGGGTGCAGCTCGATAGGGGCTGGCTACACCTTC
J gene: TRBJ1-2
D gene: -
clone size: -
V gene: TRBV7-2

CDR3 protein: CSARASGGAYNEQFF
CDR3 DNA: TGCAGTGCTAGGGCTAGCGGGGGCGCTTACAATGAGCAGTTCTTC
J gene: TRBJ2-1
D gene: TRBD2
clone size: -
V gene: TRBV20-1

CDR3 protein: CAISLVAGTGRVTQYF
CDR3 DNA: TGTGCCATCAGCTTAGTAGCTGGGACAGGGAGAGTGACCCAGTACTTC
J gene: TRBJ2-5
D gene: TRBD1
clone size: -
V gene: TRBV7-6

CDR3 protein: CSARDLRDINYEQYF
CDR3 DNA: TGCAGTGCTAGAGATCTCCGGGACATCAACTACGAGCAGTACTTC
J gene: TRBJ2-7
D gene: -
clone size: medium-sized
V gene: TRBV20-1

CDR3 protein: CASSYSLQGVGNTIYF
CDR3 DNA: TGTGCCAGCAGTTATTCCCTCCAGGGGGTGGGAAACACCATATATTTT
J gene: TRBJ1-3
D gene: TRBD1
clone size: few
V gene: TRBV6-6

CDR3 protein: CASSRYPPGQGDAEQYF
CDR3 DNA: TGTGCCAGTAGTAGATATCCTCCGGGACAGGGGGATGCAGAGCAGTACTTC
J gene: TRBJ2-7
D gene: TRBD1
clone size: medium-sized
V gene: TRBV19

CDR3 protein: CSVGQPRGELFF
CDR3 DNA: TGCAGCGTTGGCCAGCCACGAGGGGAGCTGTTTTTT
J gene: TRBJ2-2
D gene: -
clone size: few
V gene: TRBV29-1